This T cell receptor (beta chain) was sequenced during a study of blood T cells in healthy people across ages (dated by TCRdb to about 2015). Regarding the complete study: In model experiments, template switching captured roughly one uniquely barcoded TCR beta cDNA molecule for every two T cells. The study measured age-related changes in TCR beta repertoire diversity using deep sequencing normalized with unique cDNA molecular identifiers. Four age groups were formed from the donors: young (average approximately 16 years), middle-aged (around 39), aged (62) and long-lived (around 82). To avoid experimental bias, donors of different ages were distributed randomly across sequencing lanes. Two additional independent replicas of 1 million unique cDNA reads from the same blood draw were analyzed for two donors (one aged 18 to 30 and one aged 80 or older). Summary of the overall study and its limitations: As age increased, observed TCR beta diversity per million T cells dropped in a roughly linear way, and a significant reduction was already evident by age 40. Since profiling was done on bulk unsorted PBMCs, naive and antigen-experienced compartments could not be conclusively compared. Estimates of total diversity based on one million sequenced T cells were regarded as lower bounds and as underestimates. Because the CMV infection status of the donors was unknown, age-related changes in expanded clonotypes may potentially have been confounded. Compared with the aged group, the long-lived group had more naive CD4+ T cells, fewer expanded clones and increased TCR diversity, suggesting age selection. There was a strong correlation between observed TCR beta diversity and the percentage of naive T cells measured by flow cytometry.

The donors were about 40 Caucasian individuals from Russia, aged roughly 6 to 100 years, who were systemically healthy. Each donor gave approximately 10 milliliters of peripheral blood, collected into EDTA-treated Vacutainer tubes. Ficoll-Paque density-gradient centrifugation was used to isolate PBMCs, with at least 6.5 million per sample. Trizol reagent was used to extract total RNA from PBMCs, with at least 5.5 micrograms per sample. Naive CD45RAhigh/CD27high T cell percentages were measured by flow cytometry on a PBMC aliquot from every donor. From the germline V gene (reference sequence), CDR1 is DFQATT and CDR2 is SNEGSKA. The CDR3 runs 13 amino acids, cysteine and phenylalanine included. The read is trimmed to its CDR3 DNA, 39 bases read in frame from base 1. V is pared back by 4 bases and J by 8 bases, with 15 bases lying between the germline termini. Library generation was performed with 5' RACE. Sequencing took place on an Illumina HiSeq 2500. A second roughly 7 to 11 cycle PCR used a sample-barcoded 5' primer and a J-beta primer mix. A unique molecular identifier was introduced onto each TCR beta cDNA molecule by a template-switch 5' adaptor carrying 12 random nucleotides. At least 3 million CDR3-containing paired-end reads were obtained from each sample. All of the RNA was converted into first-strand cDNA using the Mint cDNA synthesis kit, with a TRBC-specific oligonucleotide serving as the primer. All cDNA was treated with uracil-DNA glycosylase and then went through a first 18-cycle PCR with the universal primers M1SS and BC2_uni_R. In the source study's methods: For normalization, 1 million high-quality reads were randomly selected from each sample, with every read carrying a distinct molecular identifier. Reads with shared molecular identifiers were discarded instead of being binned into consensus sequences. CDR3 identification, clonotype clustering and error correction used MiTCR with a Q25 quality threshold and the strictest error-elimination algorithm. A nonparametric unseen species model using Euler transformation provided a lower-bound estimate of total TCR beta diversity. TCRdb reanalyzed the raw reads on its own, using fastp at Q25 for trimming and MiXCR for clone calling, and kept in-frame beta chains. CDR3 protein sequences are deduplicated, and each keeps its most common genes and DNA. These V and J calls derive from TCRdb rather than the authors' analysis. Here the sample has 750,000 to 950,000 distinct CDR3 sequences; around half occur a single time. Roughly 37% of the sample comes from the top ten.

A word on this clonotype: There is no known antigen for this receptor. There are no base qualities to consult, and no much larger clone falls within one base.

The rearrangement joined TRBV20-1 to TRBJ1-5, with no confident D gene call. This clonotype was sampled from an elderly man in good health. Sequencing used blood. The nucleotide sequence reads as follows: TGCAGTGCTACCAGGACCGCGATCAAGCCCCAGCATTTT. This codes for CSATRTAIKPQHF.